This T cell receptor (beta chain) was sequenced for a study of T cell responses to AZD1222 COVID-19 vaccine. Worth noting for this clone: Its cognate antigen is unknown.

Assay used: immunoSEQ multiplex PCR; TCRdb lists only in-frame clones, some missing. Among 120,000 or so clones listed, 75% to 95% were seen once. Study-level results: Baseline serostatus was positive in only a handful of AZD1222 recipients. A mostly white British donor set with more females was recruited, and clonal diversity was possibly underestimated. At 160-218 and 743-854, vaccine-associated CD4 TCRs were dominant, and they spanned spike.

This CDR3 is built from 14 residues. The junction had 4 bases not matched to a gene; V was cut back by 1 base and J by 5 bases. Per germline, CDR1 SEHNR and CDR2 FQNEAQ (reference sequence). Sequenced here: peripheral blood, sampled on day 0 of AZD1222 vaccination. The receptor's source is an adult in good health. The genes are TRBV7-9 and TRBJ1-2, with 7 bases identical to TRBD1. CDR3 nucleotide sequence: TGTGCCAGCAGCTTAGACGGCAGGGGGTATGGCTACACCTTC. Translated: CASSLDGRGYGYTF.